This TCR beta chain emerged from a study of T cells expressing NK-cell markers. Study overall: Investigators obtained TCR beta repertoires from sorted CD3+CD56+NKG2C+, CD3+CD56+NKG2C- and CD3+CD56-NKG2C+ T cells.

Study conclusions and caveats: The leading position in the CD3+CD56-NKG2C+ fraction of several donors also went to these clonotypes. The study did not resolve the HCMV specificity of expanded NKG2C+ T cell clones.

On this clonotype: Its antigen remains unknown.

The germline gives CDR1 MNHNS, CDR2 SASEGT. This CDR3 spans 13 amino acids. Scientists made TCR beta cDNA using 5'RACE template switching with UMIs. No DNA is given; TCRdb re-called the 5' RACE reads and lists each CDR3 protein once. In total, the table holds 120,000 to 150,000 distinct CDR3 sequences. The gene calls are TRBV6-1 and TRBJ2-7. This clonotype was sampled from a man aged 18 to 30 in good health. Input material: blood T cells: a sorted CD56 or NKG2C T cell subset, CD4+ or CD8+ T cells, or bulk PBMC T cells (not recorded which). The CDR3 reads CASSPRASYEQYF.